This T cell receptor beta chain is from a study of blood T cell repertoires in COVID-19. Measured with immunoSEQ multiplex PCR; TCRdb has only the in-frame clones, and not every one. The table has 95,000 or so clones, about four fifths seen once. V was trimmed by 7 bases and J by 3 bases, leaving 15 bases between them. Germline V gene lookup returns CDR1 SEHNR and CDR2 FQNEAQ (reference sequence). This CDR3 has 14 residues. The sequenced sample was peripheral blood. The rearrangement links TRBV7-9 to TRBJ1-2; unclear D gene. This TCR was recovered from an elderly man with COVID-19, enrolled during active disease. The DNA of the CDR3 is TGTGCCAGCATCGATTTCGGGGTCGACTATGGCTACACCTTC. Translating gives CASIDFGVDYGYTF.